Listed below are T cell receptor beta chains from one sample, sequenced in a study of beta chain features in type 1 diabetes. Assay used: immunoSEQ multiplex PCR; TCRdb lists only in-frame clones, some missing. The sample has hundreds of thousands of clones; roughly 12% are singletons. Sequencing was done on a sample of naive CD4+ T cells from blood. The receptors here all came from a man between 18 and 35 years old with type 1 diabetes. Both conserved end residues are part of each CDR3. D genes are given only for firm matches. Some rows have no size entry. The others give once, few or many, or a class for an expanded clone.

v_call: TRBV6-5; d_call: NA; j_call: TRBJ1-1; clone_size: once; cdr3_aa: CASSAEDGTEAFF; cdr3_nt: TGTGCCAGCAGTGCAGAGGACGGCACTGAAGCTTTCTTT
v_call: TRBV6-5; d_call: NA; j_call: TRBJ1-2; clone_size: few; cdr3_aa: CASTLNRESGNGYTF; cdr3_nt: TGTGCCAGCACCCTTAACAGGGAGTCGGGAAATGGCTACACCTTC
v_call: TRBV14; d_call: NA; j_call: TRBJ1-1; clone_size: few; cdr3_aa: CASSQVQGNMNTEAFF; cdr3_nt: TGTGCCAGCAGCCAAGTACAGGGTAACATGAACACTGAAGCTTTCTTT
v_call: TRBV19; d_call: TRBD1; j_call: TRBJ1-1; clone_size: NA; cdr3_aa: CASSTRTGSEAFF; cdr3_nt: TGTGCCAGTAGTACCAGGACAGGGAGTGAGGCTTTCTTT
v_call: TRBV9; d_call: NA; j_call: TRBJ1-2; clone_size: NA; cdr3_aa: CASSVGGGDPPYGYTF; cdr3_nt: TGTGCCAGCAGCGTAGGGGGAGGGGACCCCCCCTATGGCTACACCTTC
v_call: TRBV20-1; d_call: NA; j_call: TRBJ2-7; clone_size: few; cdr3_aa: CSARAGQQQYF; cdr3_nt: TGCAGTGCTAGAGCAGGACAACAGCAGTACTTC
v_call: TRBV28; d_call: NA; j_call: TRBJ2-7; clone_size: few; cdr3_aa: CASSFSSRYEQYF; cdr3_nt: TGTGCCAGCAGTTTTTCCTCCCGCTACGAGCAGTACTTC
v_call: TRBV19; d_call: NA; j_call: TRBJ1-4; clone_size: NA; cdr3_aa: CASTVGQSNEKLFF; cdr3_nt: TGTGCCAGTACCGTGGGGCAGAGTAATGAAAAACTGTTTTTT
v_call: TRBV4-2; d_call: TRBD1; j_call: TRBJ2-7; clone_size: few; cdr3_aa: CASSRSTGTGVTYEQYF; cdr3_nt: TGTGCCAGCAGCCGCTCCACCGGGACAGGGGTTACCTACGAGCAGTACTTC
v_call: TRBV5-1; d_call: NA; j_call: TRBJ2-5; clone_size: few; cdr3_aa: CASSLGPQSQETQYF; cdr3_nt: TGCGCCAGCAGCTTGGGACCGCAGTCCCAAGAGACCCAGTACTTC
v_call: TRBV29-1; d_call: NA; j_call: TRBJ2-5; clone_size: few; cdr3_aa: CSVQGAESETQYF; cdr3_nt: TGCAGCGTTCAGGGTGCGGAATCAGAGACCCAGTACTTC
v_call: TRBV7-2; d_call: NA; j_call: TRBJ2-5; clone_size: NA; cdr3_aa: CATAGRDTRETQYF; cdr3_nt: TGTGCCACTGCTGGGCGGGACACACGGGAGACCCAGTACTTC
v_call: TRBV19; d_call: NA; j_call: TRBJ2-7; clone_size: NA; cdr3_aa: CASSVTVTYEQYF; cdr3_nt: TGTGCCAGTAGTGTGACAGTAACCTACGAGCAGTACTTC
v_call: TRBV2; d_call: NA; j_call: TRBJ2-1; clone_size: few; cdr3_aa: CASSGTRGGGEQFF; cdr3_nt: TGTGCCAGCAGCGGGACGCGCGGAGGGGGTGAGCAGTTCTTC
v_call: TRBV9; d_call: NA; j_call: TRBJ1-1; clone_size: NA; cdr3_aa: CASSPQGAVRAEAFF; cdr3_nt: TGTGCCAGCAGCCCACAGGGTGCAGTAAGAGCTGAAGCTTTCTTT
v_call: TRBV15; d_call: NA; j_call: TRBJ1-6; clone_size: few; cdr3_aa: CATSRGRGTGSPLHF; cdr3_nt: TGTGCCACCAGCAGAGGGAGGGGGACGGGTTCACCCCTCCACTTT
v_call: TRBV5-1; d_call: NA; j_call: TRBJ2-1; clone_size: NA; cdr3_aa: CASSLAQGGNEQFF; cdr3_nt: TGCGCCAGCAGCTTGGCCCAGGGGGGCAATGAGCAGTTCTTC
v_call: TRBV5-1; d_call: NA; j_call: TRBJ2-5; clone_size: NA; cdr3_aa: CASSLGQGQETQYF; cdr3_nt: TGCGCCAGCAGCTTGGGTCAGGGGCAAGAGACCCAGTACTTC
v_call: TRBV6-1; d_call: NA; j_call: TRBJ2-1; clone_size: NA; cdr3_aa: CASIPGQPSYNEQFF; cdr3_nt: TGTGCCAGCATTCCTGGACAGCCCTCCTACAATGAGCAGTTCTTC
v_call: TRBV10-3; d_call: NA; j_call: TRBJ1-1; clone_size: NA; cdr3_aa: CAISRGGMNTEAFF; cdr3_nt: TGTGCCATCAGTCGGGGAGGGATGAACACTGAAGCTTTCTTT
v_call: TRBV10-3; d_call: TRBD1; j_call: TRBJ2-3; clone_size: NA; cdr3_aa: CAISATGATSTDTQYF; cdr3_nt: TGTGCCATCAGTGCTACAGGGGCAACTAGCACAGATACGCAGTATTTT
v_call: TRBV10-3; d_call: NA; j_call: TRBJ1-1; clone_size: NA; cdr3_aa: CAISQGRGTEAFF; cdr3_nt: TGTGCCATCAGCCAGGGGAGGGGTACTGAAGCTTTCTTT
v_call: TRBV30; d_call: NA; j_call: TRBJ2-3; clone_size: NA; cdr3_aa: CAWSVSGNTDTQYF; cdr3_nt: TGTGCCTGGAGTGTTTCGGGCAACACAGATACGCAGTATTTT
v_call: TRBV25-1; d_call: NA; j_call: TRBJ1-6; clone_size: few; cdr3_aa: CASSVGGHNSPLHF; cdr3_nt: TGTGCCAGCAGTGTGGGCGGTCATAATTCACCCCTCCACTTT
v_call: TRBV6-5; d_call: NA; j_call: TRBJ1-2; clone_size: few; cdr3_aa: CASSYSNSRDYGYTF; cdr3_nt: TGTGCCAGCAGTTACTCGAACAGTAGGGACTATGGCTACACCTTC
v_call: TRBV27; d_call: NA; j_call: TRBJ1-1; clone_size: NA; cdr3_aa: CASSPQGGAKFAEAFF; cdr3_nt: TGTGCCAGCAGTCCTCAGGGAGGGGCGAAGTTCGCTGAAGCTTTCTTT
v_call: TRBV10-3; d_call: NA; j_call: TRBJ1-5; clone_size: NA; cdr3_aa: CAISRENQPQHF; cdr3_nt: TGTGCCATCAGCAGGGAAAATCAGCCCCAGCATTTT
v_call: TRBV11-2; d_call: TRBD1; j_call: TRBJ2-5; clone_size: NA; cdr3_aa: CASSLDPDREETQYF; cdr3_nt: TGTGCCAGCAGCTTAGATCCCGACAGGGAGGAGACCCAGTACTTC